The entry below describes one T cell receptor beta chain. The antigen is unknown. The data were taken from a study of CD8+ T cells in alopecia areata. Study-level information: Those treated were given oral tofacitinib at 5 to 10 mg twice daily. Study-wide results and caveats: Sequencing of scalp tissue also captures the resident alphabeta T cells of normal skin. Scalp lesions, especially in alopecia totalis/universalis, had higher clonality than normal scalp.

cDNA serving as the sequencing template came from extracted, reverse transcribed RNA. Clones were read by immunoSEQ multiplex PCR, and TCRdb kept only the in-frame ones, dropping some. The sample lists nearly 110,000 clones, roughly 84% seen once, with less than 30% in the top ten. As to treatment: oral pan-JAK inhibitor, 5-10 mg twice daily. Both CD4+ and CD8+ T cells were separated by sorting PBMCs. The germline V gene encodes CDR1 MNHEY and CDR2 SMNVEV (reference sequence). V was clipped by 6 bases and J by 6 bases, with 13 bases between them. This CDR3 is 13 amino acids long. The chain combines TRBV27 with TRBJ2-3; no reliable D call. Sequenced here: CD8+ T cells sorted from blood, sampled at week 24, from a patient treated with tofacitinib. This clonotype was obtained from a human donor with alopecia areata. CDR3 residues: CASSITAPDTQYF. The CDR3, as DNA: TGTGCCAGCAGCATAACGGCCCCGGATACGCAGTATTTT.